This TCR beta chain was identified during a study of blood T cell repertoires in COVID-19. Per the authors' pipeline: Quantification of nucleated cells was approximated via reference gene primer amplification. TCRdb's table, derived via immunoSEQ multiplex PCR, lists solely in-frame clones and lacks some. V and J calls and clone size are as listed in that table; D and trimming were resolved from the DNA. The sample contains roughly 120,000 clones, roughly 90% of which appear only once. V trimming: 6 bases; J trimming: 2 bases; junction bases outside the gene matches: 8. This CDR3 is 15 amino acids long. Per germline, CDR1 SNHLY and CDR2 FYNNEI.

Sequencing used peripheral blood. The TCR originated in a human donor in a cohort sampled during active COVID-19. The V and J genes are TRBV2 and TRBJ2-7; 9 nucleotides line up with TRBD2. The DNA of the CDR3 is TGTGCCAGCAGGTCAGAGCTAGCGGGGACCTACGAGCAGTACTTC. Translated, it gives CASRSELAGTYEQYF. The entire variable domain, with the rest obtained from reference TRBV2 and TRBJ2-7, is as follows: EPEVTQTPSHQVTQMGQEVILRCVPISNHLYFYWYRQILGQKVEFLVSFYNNEISEKSEIFDDQFSVERPDGSNFTLKIRSTKLEDSAMYFCASRSELAGTYEQYFGPGTRLTVT.